The present T cell receptor (beta chain) was sequenced within a study of blood T cell repertoires in COVID-19. Trimming cost V 7 bases and J 0 bases; bases outside gene matches: 10. Germline V lookup: CDR1 LNHDA, CDR2 SQIVND (reference sequence). The length of the CDR3 is 16 residues. Libraries were prepared by immunoSEQ multiplex PCR; TCRdb keeps only in-frame clonotypes and omits some of them. The repertoire holds roughly 69,000 clones, with around 90% as singletons. Specimen: peripheral blood. This clonotype was sampled from a human donor in a cohort sampled during active COVID-19. The chain links TRBV19 to TRBJ2-3; 7 nucleotides line up with TRBD1. DNA for the CDR3: TGTGCCAGTAAGGGTCACCACAGGGGCAGCACAGATACGCAGTATTTT. It is translated as CASKGHHRGSTDTQYF.